The 30 T cell receptor beta chains reported below all come from one sample, sequenced in a study of early T cells in non-severe SARS-CoV-2 infection. Using its own MiXCR run on the 5' RACE reads, TCRdb lists one record per CDR3 protein. This sample has under 65,000 distinct CDR3 sequences, with approximately 10% found just once. The sequenced sample consisted of whole blood. These receptors were collected from an adult who was a healthcare worker with PCR-confirmed SARS-CoV-2 infection or an uninfected control (not recorded which).

The V call is TRBV5-6, the J call TRBJ1-1; no reliable D call. The length of the CDR3 is 15 residues. Trimming took off 4 bases at V and 3 bases at J, with 16 bases between the two ends. CDR1 and CDR2 from the germline V gene are SGHDT and YYEEEE. The CDR3 DNA reads as TGTGCCAGCAGCCATTCGAACGGACGCTACACTGAAGCTTTCTTT. Amino acid sequence: CASSHSNGRYTEAFF.

This clonotype came up many times. The V call is TRBV20-1, the J call TRBJ1-2, with TRBD1 matching 8 bases. V shed 5 bases and J 4 bases; nucleotides not matched to a gene: 18. The CDR3 sequence is 17 residues long. CDR1 DFQATT and CDR2 SNEGSKA come from the germline V gene (reference sequence). The chain's CDR3 is CSAFFPPGQAESYGYTF. In DNA, the CDR3 is TGCAGTGCTTTCTTTCCTCCGGGACAGGCAGAGAGCTATGGCTACACCTTC.

This clonotype has ten or more counts. The chain has TRBV27 and TRBJ2-3; 8 nucleotides line up with TRBD2. The CDR3 loop spans 18 amino acids. The ends lost 5 bases at V and 4 bases at J; junction bases unmatched: 17. Germline CDR1 MNHEY, CDR2 SMNVEV (reference sequence). DNA of the CDR3: TGTGCCAGCAGTGCTGGAGGGTCGGACGGGGGGGCCCCAGATACGCAGTATTTT. Translated: CASSAGGSDGGAPDTQYF.

CDR3 nucleotides: TGTGCCAGCAGCCTAGACAGGGTGGGTGGCTACACCTTC. This encodes CASSLDRVGGYTF. The chain joins TRBV4-2 to TRBJ1-2; 7 bases agree with TRBD1. This CDR3 has 13 amino acids. Germline CDR1 LGHNA, CDR2 YNFKEQ. J gave up 7 bases and V 4 bases, and 6 bases lay outside the gene matches.

This clonotype was seen many times. The chain uses TRBV6-1 and TRBJ2-2; D possibly corresponds to TRBD2 (7 bases). V was cut by 11 bases and J by 3 bases, with 13 bases left in between. CDR3 length equals 13 residues. Germline V CDR1 and CDR2: MNHNS, SASEGT. This CDR3 is CAGGAHYTGELFF. The CDR3 DNA sequence: TGTGCCGGGGGGGCCCACTACACCGGGGAGCTGTTTTTT.

This chain joins TRBV28 and TRBJ1-4; D not certain. The CDR3 runs 13 residues. Trimming removed 11 bases at V and 6 bases at J, with 16 bases between. The germline CDR1 and CDR2 sequences are MDHEN and SYDVKM. This chain's CDR3 is CALATRRDEKLFF. CDR3 nucleotides: TGTGCCCTCGCGACTAGGAGGGATGAAAAACTGTTTTTT.

The rearrangement uses TRBV29-1 and TRBJ2-7, with 7 bases identical to TRBD2. Losses at the gene ends were 4 bases for V and 4 bases for J; bases not matched to a gene: 4. The germline V gene encodes CDR1 SQVTM and CDR2 ANQGSEA. The CDR3 runs to 12 residues. CDR3 bases: TGCAGCGTTGGGACTAGGAGGTACGAGCAGTACTTC. Encoded protein: CSVGTRRYEQYF.

This clonotype has only a few counts. The chain recombines TRBV6-5 with TRBJ1-1; no reliable D call. V lost 5 bases and J lost 4, with 8 bases in between. CDR3 length: 12 residues. Germline-derived CDR1 and CDR2 are MNHEY and SVGAGI. The CDR3 here is CASSRGITEAFF. Here the CDR3 DNA reads TGTGCCAGCAGTCGAGGGATCACTGAAGCTTTCTTT.

This clonotype was counted many times. The chain couples TRBV4-3 to TRBJ2-2; no clear D. The CDR3 is made up of 15 amino acids. CDR1 LGHNA and CDR2 YSLEER come from the germline V gene. Trimming took off 0 bases at V and 7 bases at J, with 12 bases between the two ends. The CDR3 nucleotides read TGCGCCAGCAGCCAAGATCCCTATGTCGGCGGGGAGCTGTTTTTT. It yields the protein CASSQDPYVGGELFF.

This clonotype was counted at least ten times. The rearrangement links TRBV25-1 to TRBJ1-4; D is ambiguous. CDR3 length: 16 residues. Germline-derived CDR1 and CDR2 are MGHDK and SYGVNS. V shed 0 bases and J shed 8 bases, with 16 bases lying between them. CDR3: CASSEYKVEMGEKLFF. DNA of the CDR3: TGTGCCAGCAGTGAATATAAAGTCGAAATGGGGGAAAAACTGTTTTTT. Complete variable domain (other parts from reference TRBV25-1 and TRBJ1-4): EADIYQTPRYLVIGTGKKITLECSQTMGHDKMYWYQQDPGMELHLIHYSYGVNSTEKGDLSSESTVSRIRTEHFPLTLESARPSHTSQYLCASSEYKVEMGEKLFFGSGTQLSVL.

This clonotype was observed many times. The CDR3 spells CASSGRTSGRPGEQFF. In DNA form, the CDR3 reads TGTGCCAGCAGCGGGAGGACTAGCGGGAGGCCGGGGGAGCAGTTCTTC. V and J are TRBV5-6 and TRBJ2-1; 14 nucleotides align to TRBD2. The CDR3 contains 16 residues. Germline CDR1 reads SGHDT; CDR2 reads YYEEEE. With V trimmed by 4 bases and J by 10 bases, 10 bases remained unmatched. Full variable domain (outside the CDR3, taken from reference TRBV5-6 and TRBJ2-1): DAGVTQSPTHLIKTRGQQVTLRCSPKSGHDTVSWYQQALGQGPQFIFQYYEEEERQRGNFPDRFSGHQFPNYSSELNVNALLLGDSALYLCASSGRTSGRPGEQFFGPGTRLTVL.

This chain joins TRBV28 and TRBJ1-2, with a weak D call TRBD1 (6 bases). CDR1 and CDR2 from the germline V gene are MDHEN and SYDVKM. Trimming stripped 2 bases from V and 7 bases from J, with 11 bases between. The CDR3 loop spans 13 amino acids. The CDR3 sequence: CASSLPGAPGYTF. CDR3 bases: TGTGCCAGCAGTTTACCAGGGGCTCCTGGCTACACCTTC.

This clonotype was counted only a few times. The chain is built from TRBV6-2 or TRBV6-3 and TRBJ2-2; 10 bases agree with TRBD1. Germline values: CDR1 MNHEY, CDR2 SVGEGT. V was clipped by 6 bases and J by 4 bases; unmatched bases: 2. This CDR3 has 14 amino acids. The CDR3 reads CASRGQGSTGELFF. DNA for the CDR3: TGTGCCAGCAGGGGACAGGGGTCCACCGGGGAGCTGTTTTTT.

This clonotype has only one observation. J is TRBJ1-1 and V is TRBV7-6, with 8 bases aligning to TRBD1. Germline values: CDR1 SGHVS, CDR2 FNYEAQ. V shed 5 bases, J shed 0 bases, and the junction held 2 bases outside the gene matches. The CDR3 has 14 residues. The CDR3 is CASSPDRVNTEAFF. DNA of the CDR3: TGTGCCAGCAGCCCGGACAGGGTGAACACTGAAGCTTTCTTT.

The chain uses TRBV4-1 and TRBJ2-3; no definite D call. Trimming took off 0 bases at V and 9 bases at J, with 16 bases between the two ends. The CDR3 runs 15 residues. Germline loops: CDR1 MGHRA, CDR2 YSYEKL. The CDR3 nucleotides read TGCGCCAGCAGCCAAGACATCCTTGGGCAATGGACGCAGTATTTT. Translated: CASSQDILGQWTQYF.

This clonotype was detected many times. DNA of the CDR3: TGTGCCATCAGATCCCAGACCCGCGGCTCTGGAAACACCATATATTTT. Protein: CAIRSQTRGSGNTIYF. This chain links TRBV10-3 with TRBJ1-3; D uncertain. The CDR3 loop spans 16 amino acids. The germline gives CDR1 ENHRY, CDR2 SYGVKD. V was shortened by 6 bases and J by 0 bases, with 15 bases between the two germline ends.

This clonotype was seen many times. The chain joins TRBV12-3 or TRBV12-4 to TRBJ2-1; D remains ambiguous. Trimming took 3 bases from V and 10 from J, leaving 4 bases between them. The CDR3 has 10 residues. The DNA of the CDR3 is TGTGCCAGCAGTTTGGACGAGCAGTTCTTC. Its translation: CASSLDEQFF.

This rearrangement joins TRBV29-1 to TRBJ1-1, with 8 bases aligning to TRBD1. J gave up 3 bases and V 8 bases, and 11 bases lay outside the gene matches. Germline V gives CDR1 SQVTM, CDR2 ANQGSEA. The CDR3 spans 14 residues. The CDR3 region has the DNA TGCAGCTCGACGGTGGGACAGGCGGACACTGAAGCTTTCTTT. Translated: CSSTVGQADTEAFF.

This clonotype was recorded a few times. This chain joins TRBV7-2 and TRBJ1-1; D call uncertain. V shed 2 bases and J shed 0 bases, with 1 base lying between them. The CDR3 totals 12 residues. In germline, CDR1 is SGHTA, CDR2 FQGNSA. CDR3 DNA sequence: TGTGCCAGCAGCTTAATGAACACTGAAGCTTTCTTT. This codes for CASSLMNTEAFF. The full variable domain, in which reference TRBV7-2 and TRBJ1-1 provide the parts outside the CDR3, is GAGVSQSPSNKVTEKGKDVELRCDPISGHTALYWYRQSLGQGLEFLIYFQGNSAPDKSGLPSDRFSAERTGGSVSTLTIQRTQQEDSAVYLCASSLMNTEAFFGQGTRLTVV.

This clonotype was seen a handful of times. V and J are TRBV18 and TRBJ2-3; the D gene is possibly TRBD1 (6 bases). V lost 0 bases to trimming and J lost 1 base, with 14 bases between them. The V gene's germline CDR1 is KGHSH and CDR2 LQKENI. This CDR3 contains 17 residues. This chain's CDR3 is CASSPPKQGFGTDTQYF. The DNA of the CDR3 is TGTGCCAGCTCACCACCGAAACAGGGTTTTGGCACAGATACGCAGTATTTT. Full variable domain (outside the CDR3, taken from reference TRBV18 and TRBJ2-3): NAGVMQNPRHLVRRRGQEARLRCSPMKGHSHVYWYRQLPEEGLKFMVYLQKENIIDESGMPKERFSAEFPKEGPSILRIQQVVRGDSAAYFCASSPPKQGFGTDTQYFGPGTRLTVL.

This clonotype showed up just a few times. The genes are TRBV7-2 and TRBJ2-3; tentatively, D is TRBD1 or TRBD2 (6 bases each). Trimming took 4 bases from V and 2 from J, leaving 13 bases between them. CDR3 size: 15 residues. CDR1 SGHTA and CDR2 FQGNSA come from the germline V gene. In nucleotides, the CDR3 is TGTGCCAGCAGCTCCGGGGGCGACTACACAGATACGCAGTATTTT. Amino acid sequence: CASSSGGDYTDTQYF. The full variable domain, in which reference TRBV7-2 and TRBJ2-3 provide the parts outside the CDR3, is GAGVSQSPSNKVTEKGKDVELRCDPISGHTALYWYRQSLGQGLEFLIYFQGNSAPDKSGLPSDRFSAERTGGSVSTLTIQRTQQEDSAVYLCASSSGGDYTDTQYFGPGTRLTVL.

This clonotype was observed a handful of times. This sequence joins TRBV10-3 and TRBJ2-7; D not certain. This CDR3 region has 11 residues. Germline CDR1 reads ENHRY; CDR2 reads SYGVKD. Trimming stripped 2 bases from V and 6 bases from J, with 5 bases between. The CDR3 protein is CAISERSEQYF. The CDR3 bases are TGTGCCATCAGTGAGAGGAGCGAGCAGTACTTC.

The table lists this clonotype with a few counts. J is TRBJ2-6 and V is TRBV7-3, with TRBD1 matching over 8 bases. V shed 2 bases, J shed 2 bases, and the junction held 2 bases outside the gene matches. The CDR3 is 16 amino acids. The V gene's germline CDR1 is SGHTA and CDR2 FQGTGA. CDR3 nucleotides: TGTGCCAGCAGCTTACAGGGGGCTGCTGGGGCCAACGTCCTGACTTTC. Residues: CASSLQGAAGANVLTF.

This chain links TRBV27 with TRBJ2-1; maybe TRBD2 (5 bases). The CDR3 extends over 13 amino acids. Germline V CDR1 and CDR2: MNHEY, SMNVEV (reference sequence). V lost 6 bases to trimming and J lost 5 bases, with 11 bases between them. The CDR3 loop reads CASSPYGNNEQFF. For the CDR3, the DNA is TGTGCCAGCAGCCCGTACGGGAACAATGAGCAGTTCTTC.

This clonotype was recorded at least ten times. The rearrangement links TRBV29-1 to TRBJ1-2, with no clear D. Germline assignment: CDR1 SQVTM and CDR2 ANQGSEA. The CDR3 is made up of 11 amino acids. V dropped 7 bases and J dropped 8 bases, with 14 bases sitting between them. CDR3 loop: CSALTGGGYTF. DNA of the CDR3: TGCAGCGCGCTGACGGGTGGCGGCTACACCTTC.

There are a few counts of this clonotype. V gene TRBV6-6 combines with J gene TRBJ2-3; 8 positions match TRBD2. Germline lookup yields CDR1 MNHNY and CDR2 SVGAGI (reference sequence). Unmatched junction bases numbered 10, after V lost 4 bases and J lost 7 bases. There are 15 residues in the CDR3. Here the CDR3 DNA reads TGTGCCAGCAGTTTCGGGGGGGTGGAAGCGAATACGCAGTATTTT. Translated, it gives CASSFGGVEANTQYF.

This clonotype was observed many times. V and J are TRBV10-3 and TRBJ2-7; D might be TRBD2 (6 bases). Trimming shortened V by 0 bases and J by 0 bases, and 15 bases separated the two germline ends. The CDR3 is 17 residues long. Germline V gives CDR1 ENHRY, CDR2 SYGVKD. For the CDR3, the DNA is TGTGCCATCAGTGAGTCGTCTGGGGAGGCTCCCTCCTACGAGCAGTACTTC. As protein: CAISESSGEAPSYEQYF.

The sample holds many counts of this clonotype. V usage is TRBV29-1 and J usage is TRBJ2-5; D is possibly TRBD1 or TRBD2 (6 bases each). The CDR3 loop spans 13 amino acids. Germline values: CDR1 SQVTM, CDR2 ANQGSEA. The V gene lost 4 bases and the J gene lost 7 bases, with 16 bases spanning the gap. The CDR3 DNA reads as TGCAGCGTTGTTTGGGGGGCTTTGGGGACCCAGTACTTC. It is translated as CSVVWGALGTQYF.

This rearrangement joins TRBV6-5 to TRBJ2-7, with 9 positions matching TRBD2. J gave up 7 bases and V 0 bases, and 10 bases lay outside the gene matches. CDR1 is MNHEY, CDR2 SVGAGI, per germline. CDR3 length: 16 residues. Here the CDR3 reads CASSYSASGGSGEQYF. Here the CDR3 DNA reads TGTGCCAGCAGTTACTCGGCCAGCGGGGGGAGTGGGGAGCAGTACTTC.

The chain joins TRBV28 to TRBJ1-2; possible D gene TRBD1, 6 bases. Trimming removed 8 bases at V and 3 bases at J, with 13 bases between. The CDR3 length is 13 residues. Germline V gives CDR1 MDHEN, CDR2 SYDVKM. The CDR3 DNA follows: TGTGCCAGCCAACCGGCAGGGGACTATGGCTACACCTTC. It yields the protein CASQPAGDYGYTF.